The 28 T cell receptor beta chains presented below share a single source sample, sequenced in a study of T cell responses to AZD1222 COVID-19 vaccine. TCRdb keeps only in-frame clones here, not all; method: immunoSEQ multiplex PCR. The repertoire holds 150,000 or so clones, with 93% as singletons. The sequences come from peripheral blood, collected on day 0 of AZD1222 vaccination. These receptors all come from an adult in good health.

This clone came up once. An end of the junction differs from the germline gene, which may be a read error. The chain is built from TRBV19 and TRBJ1-2, with TRBD1 identical over 11 bases. In germline, CDR1 is LNHDA, CDR2 SQIVND (reference sequence). The CDR3 totals 13 residues. In DNA, the CDR3 is TGTGCCAGTAGAAACTCGGACAGGGGGCCGCCTTACTTC. The encoded protein is CASRNSDRGPPYF.

This clone has only a few counts. This chain uses TRBV5-5 with TRBJ1-1; no clear D. The CDR3 spans 14 residues. Trimming removed 1 base at V and 2 bases at J, with 9 bases between. From germline, CDR1 is SGHKS and CDR2 YYEKEE (reference sequence). CDR3 region: CASSLTGTNTEAFF. As DNA, the CDR3 is TGTGCCAGCAGCTTGACGGGAACTAACACTGAAGCTTTCTTT.

The rearrangement joins TRBV15 to TRBJ1-2; D possibly corresponds to TRBD1 (5 bases). This CDR3 region has 15 residues. Germline-derived CDR1 and CDR2 are LNHNV and YYDKDF (reference sequence). V lost 3 bases and J lost 0, with 11 bases in between. The CDR3 protein is CATSRTGTANYGYTF. The CDR3 nucleotides are TGTGCCACCAGCAGGACCGGGACCGCTAACTATGGCTACACCTTC.

The chain uses TRBV19 and TRBJ1-3, with D tentatively TRBD1 (5 bases). This CDR3 has 15 amino acids. The V and J ends lost 10 bases and 0 bases respectively, with 16 bases between them. Germline V gene lookup returns CDR1 LNHDA and CDR2 SQIVND (reference sequence). The CDR3 spells CATLGGIHSGNTIYF. CDR3 coding DNA: TGTGCCACTCTTGGGGGAATCCACTCTGGAAACACCATATATTTT. Full variable domain (missing parts from reference TRBV19 and TRBJ1-3): DGGITQSPKYLFRKEGQNVTLSCEQNLNHDAMYWYRQDPGQGLRLIYYSQIVNDFQKGDIAEGYSVSREKKESFPLTVTSAQKNPTAFYLCATLGGIHSGNTIYFGEGSWLTVV.

This clone came up once. The gene calls are TRBV28 and TRBJ2-5; the match to TRBD1 covers 7 bases. V gave up 5 bases and J gave up 14 bases; unmatched junction bases: 8. The CDR3 totals 11 residues. Per the germline V gene, CDR1 is MDHEN and CDR2 is SYDVKM. The CDR3 region has the DNA TGTGCCAGCAGTCAGGGACAGCTTCCCTACTTC. It yields the protein CASSQGQLPYF.

The chain recombines TRBV11-3 with TRBJ2-5; 9 bases fit TRBD2. Losses at the gene ends were 2 bases for V and 4 bases for J; bases not matched to a gene: 14. The CDR3 loop spans 18 amino acids. CDR1 and CDR2 from the germline V gene are SGHNT and YENEEA. CDR3 in DNA: TGTGCCAGCAGCTTATGGTCAAGAAGCGGGGGGCAAGGAGAGACCCAGTACTTC. Translation: CASSLWSRSGGQGETQYF.

This chain links TRBV27 with TRBJ2-1; tentatively, D is TRBD1 (6 bases). V was cut by 6 bases and J by 5 bases, with 14 bases left in between. The CDR3 has 14 amino acids. Germline loops: CDR1 MNHEY, CDR2 SMNVEV (reference sequence). The CDR3 bases are TGTGCCAGCAGCCCCGACAGGTCACACAATGAGCAGTTCTTC. Protein: CASSPDRSHNEQFF.

The V gene is TRBV5-1, the J gene TRBJ1-1; D is unclear. The CDR3 has 13 residues. Trimming removed 2 bases from V and 5 bases from J, with 10 bases in between. Germline V CDR1 and CDR2: SGHRS, YFSETQ. CDR3 sequence reads: CASSFKGGTEAFF. The DNA for the CDR3 is TGCGCCAGCAGCTTTAAAGGTGGGACTGAAGCTTTCTTT.

This chain uses TRBV14 with TRBJ2-1; 9 bases are a match to TRBD1. This CDR3 comprises 16 residues. The germline gives CDR1 SGHDN, CDR2 FVKESK. Trimming took 5 bases from V and 0 from J; bases not matched to a gene: 5. The CDR3 DNA reads as TGTGCCAGCAGCGCGCCGGGACAGGGCTCCTACAATGAGCAGTTCTTC. Protein sequence: CASSAPGQGSYNEQFF.

DNA for the CDR3: TGTGCCAGCATGAATACTCAGGGGACATCTCTCTACTTC. This translates into CASMNTQGTSLYF. The genes are TRBV12-3 or TRBV12-4 and TRBJ2-4; D perhaps matches TRBD1 (6 bases). The length of the CDR3 is 13 residues. The V gene lost 7 bases and the J gene lost 16 bases, with 23 bases spanning the gap.

The V call is TRBV2, the J call TRBJ2-3, with 7 bases fitting TRBD1. With V trimmed by 3 bases and J by 6 bases, 3 bases remained unmatched. The CDR3 runs to 13 residues. Germline CDR1 SNHLY, CDR2 FYNNEI. This CDR3 is CASSDTGADTQYF. The CDR3 DNA is TGTGCCAGCAGTGATACAGGGGCCGATACGCAGTATTTT. The entire variable domain, with the rest obtained from reference TRBV2 and TRBJ2-3, is as follows: EPEVTQTPSHQVTQMGQEVILRCVPISNHLYFYWYRQILGQKVEFLVSFYNNEISEKSEIFDDQFSVERPDGSNFTLKIRSTKLEDSAMYFCASSDTGADTQYFGPGTRLTVL.

The chain uses TRBV19 and TRBJ2-1; D is possibly TRBD1 or TRBD2 (6 bases each). Germline values: CDR1 LNHDA, CDR2 SQIVND (reference sequence). This CDR3 region has 14 residues. V lost 3 bases to trimming and J lost 7 bases, with 13 bases between them. CDR3 in amino acids: CASSILGGRNEQFF. The CDR3 nucleotides are TGTGCCAGTAGTATTTTAGGGGGGAGGAATGAGCAGTTCTTC.

V usage is TRBV3-1 (or the pseudogene TRBV3-2) and J usage is TRBJ2-7; 7 bases fit TRBD1. In germline, CDR1 is LGHDT, CDR2 YNNKEL (reference sequence). Trimming removed 4 bases from V and 2 bases from J; junction bases left unmatched: 5. CDR3 length equals 14 residues. The CDR3 here is CASSLRGGAYEQYF. The CDR3 nucleotides are TGTGCCAGCAGCCTGAGAGGGGGCGCCTACGAGCAGTACTTC.

The chain uses TRBV28 and TRBJ2-1; 7 positions agree with TRBD2. Germline V CDR1 and CDR2: MDHEN, SYDVKM. The CDR3 covers 14 residues. V dropped 3 bases and J dropped 4; count of bases not matched to a gene: 3. CDR3 residues: CASSFRRGYNEQFF. The CDR3 DNA follows: TGTGCCAGCAGTTTTCGGCGGGGGTACAATGAGCAGTTCTTC.

This clone was detected a few times. The CDR3 sequence is CASSLTGGVNTEAFF. The CDR3 region has the DNA TGTGCCAGCAGCTTGACAGGGGGTGTGAACACTGAAGCTTTCTTT. This chain connects TRBV7-9 to TRBJ1-1, with 9 nucleotides matching TRBD1. Unmatched junction bases numbered 2, after V lost 3 bases and J lost 0 bases. The CDR3 is made up of 15 amino acids. From germline, CDR1 is SEHNR and CDR2 FQNEAQ (reference sequence).

The chain employs TRBV19 and TRBJ1-1; 9 nucleotides line up with TRBD1. Germline CDR1 is LNHDA and CDR2 is SQIVND (reference sequence). The V and J ends lost 5 bases and 1 base, in that order; junction bases with no gene match: 2. The CDR3 runs to 14 residues. The CDR3 loop reads CASSADRGNTEAFF. The CDR3 DNA reads TGTGCCAGTAGTGCGGACAGGGGGAACACTGAAGCTTTCTTT. Filled out from reference TRBV19 and TRBJ1-1, the complete variable domain reads DGGITQSPKYLFRKEGQNVTLSCEQNLNHDAMYWYRQDPGQGLRLIYYSQIVNDFQKGDIAEGYSVSREKKESFPLTVTSAQKNPTAFYLCASSADRGNTEAFFGQGTRLTVV.

The V and J genes are TRBV5-5 and TRBJ1-6; 7 nucleotides line up with TRBD1. Trimming removed 4 bases from V and 8 bases from J; junction bases left unmatched: 15. Germline V lookup: CDR1 SGHKS, CDR2 YYEKEE (reference sequence). CDR3 length: 17 amino acids. The chain's CDR3 is CASSQSQGGTVDSPLHF. The CDR3 nucleotides are TGTGCCAGCAGCCAATCTCAGGGGGGGACTGTCGATTCACCCCTCCACTTT.

Here the CDR3 reads CASSFAGGETQYF. The CDR3 DNA reads as TGTGCCAGCAGCTTCGCGGGGGGAGAGACCCAGTACTTC. V usage is TRBV7-3 and J usage is TRBJ2-5, with 8 bases fitting TRBD2. Germline CDR1 reads SGHTA; CDR2 reads FQGTGA. This CDR3 region has 13 residues. V lost 3 bases, J lost 4 bases, and 1 base stayed unmatched.

DNA of the CDR3: TGTGCCAGCTCGTCGAGGGGGAGGACAGATACGCAGTATTTT. This sequence encodes CASSSRGRTDTQYF. The rearrangement joins TRBV6-1 to TRBJ2-3; D tentatively fits TRBD1 or TRBD2 (6 bases each). The CDR3 is made up of 14 amino acids. In germline, CDR1 is MNHNS, CDR2 SASEGT. Trimming took off 8 bases at V and 3 bases at J, with 15 bases between the two ends.

The CDR3: CASSPQGVSPLHF. DNA for the CDR3: TGCGCCAGCAGCCCCCAAGGGGTTTCACCCCTCCACTTT. The V and J genes are TRBV5-1 and TRBJ1-6, with D tentatively TRBD1 (5 bases). Trimming pared 4 bases from V and 9 bases from J, leaving 11 bases between. Germline-derived CDR1 and CDR2 are SGHRS and YFSETQ. The CDR3 spans 13 residues.

The gene calls are TRBV5-1 and TRBJ1-1; D might be TRBD1 (5 bases). Germline CDR1 is SGHRS and CDR2 is YFSETQ. V was trimmed by 4 bases and J by 3 bases, leaving 22 bases between them. CDR3 length: 17 residues. CDR3 sequence: CASSLRDRGRGHTEAFF. The CDR3 bases are TGCGCCAGCAGCCTCCGGGATCGGGGGAGGGGACACACTGAAGCTTTCTTT. The full variable domain, completed using reference TRBV5-1 and TRBJ1-1, is KAGVTQTPRYLIKTRGQQVTLSCSPISGHRSVSWYQQTPGQGLQFLFEYFSETQRNKGNFPGRFSGRQFSNSRSEMNVSTLELGDSALYLCASSLRDRGRGHTEAFFGQGTRLTVV.

The rearrangement uses TRBV2 and TRBJ1-6; no reliable D call. The CDR3 extends over 15 amino acids. V gave up 2 bases and J gave up 5 bases, with 10 bases separating them. Germline CDR1 is SNHLY and CDR2 is FYNNEI. The CDR3 sequence is CASSETTYNNSPLHF. The CDR3, as DNA: TGTGCCAGCAGTGAAACGACATATAATAATTCACCCCTCCACTTT.

The rearrangement joins TRBV2 to TRBJ2-1, with 7 bases identical to TRBD2. The germline gives CDR1 SNHLY, CDR2 FYNNEI. J gave up 2 bases and V 4 bases, and 2 bases lay outside the gene matches. This CDR3 is 14 amino acids long. The CDR3 DNA sequence: TGTGCCAGCAGTGGCCTAGCGGCCTACAATGAGCAGTTCTTC. Its protein product is CASSGLAAYNEQFF.

This rearrangement joins TRBV14 to TRBJ1-1; D uncertain. V lost 5 bases and J lost 0, with 7 bases in between. Germline-derived CDR1 and CDR2 are SGHDN and FVKESK. The CDR3 spans 13 residues. The CDR3: CASSIHLNTEAFF. CDR3 coding DNA: TGTGCCAGCAGCATACACCTGAACACTGAAGCTTTCTTT.

The rearrangement uses TRBV5-8 and TRBJ1-2; D is unclear. The V gene's germline CDR1 is SGHTS and CDR2 YDEGEE. V was cut by 4 bases and J by 8 bases, with 6 bases left in between. This CDR3 contains 10 residues. The CDR3 sequence: CASSQAGYTF. The CDR3, as DNA: TGTGCCAGCAGCCAAGCGGGCTACACCTTC.

This clone was observed a few times. V gene TRBV10-2 combines with J gene TRBJ1-2; tentative D call: TRBD1 (5 bases). The CDR3 covers 14 residues. V was cut by 3 bases and J by 4 bases, with 12 bases left in between. Germline loops: CDR1 WSHSY, CDR2 SAAADI. The CDR3 loop reads CASSDEGLGYGYTF. The CDR3 nucleotides are TGCGCCAGCAGTGATGAGGGGCTGGGCTATGGCTACACCTTC.

The chain links TRBV4-2 to TRBJ2-2, with D hard to call. Per germline, CDR1 LGHNA and CDR2 YNFKEQ. The V end lost 0 bases, the J end lost 3 bases, and 5 bases lay between the germline ends. This CDR3 contains 14 residues. CDR3: CASSQDRYTGELFF. As DNA, the CDR3 is TGTGCCAGCAGCCAAGATCGTTACACCGGGGAGCTGTTTTTT.

The genes are TRBV7-6 and TRBJ1-1; TRBD1 matches 8 bases. This CDR3 contains 16 residues. CDR1 and CDR2 (germline): SGHVS, FNYEAQ. The J segment lost 5 bases and the V segment lost 4 bases, leaving 12 bases of the junction unmatched. The CDR3 protein is CASSSPGGSSGTEAFF. The DNA of the CDR3 is TGTGCCAGCAGCTCGCCAGGGGGCAGTTCGGGGACTGAAGCTTTCTTT.